This entry features one T cell receptor beta chain sequence. This sample stems from a study of blood T cell repertoires in COVID-19. Looking at the study overall: Specimens from acute and convalescent COVID-19 originated in the United States, Italy and Spain. The analysed material was cDNA or gDNA that came from T cells, B-cell-depleted T cells, or PBMCs.

Seattle patient enrollment occurred during active infection, with longitudinal follow-up thereafter. TCRdb's copy holds only in-frame clones and misses some; the assay was immunoSEQ multiplex PCR. Of roughly 57,000 clones listed, about four fifths are singletons. Trimming removed 0 bases at V and 4 bases at J, with 18 bases between. There are 17 residues in the CDR3. Germline loops: CDR1 SNHLY, CDR2 FYNNEI. The origin of this receptor is a young man with COVID-19, enrolled during active disease. The sequenced material came from peripheral blood. The chain uses TRBV2 and TRBJ1-2, with a tentative D call TRBD1 (6 bases). Here the CDR3 DNA reads TGTGCCAGCAGTGAAGCGCCCGGGAAAGCGGGGGCCTATGGCTACACCTTC. Protein sequence: CASSEAPGKAGAYGYTF.